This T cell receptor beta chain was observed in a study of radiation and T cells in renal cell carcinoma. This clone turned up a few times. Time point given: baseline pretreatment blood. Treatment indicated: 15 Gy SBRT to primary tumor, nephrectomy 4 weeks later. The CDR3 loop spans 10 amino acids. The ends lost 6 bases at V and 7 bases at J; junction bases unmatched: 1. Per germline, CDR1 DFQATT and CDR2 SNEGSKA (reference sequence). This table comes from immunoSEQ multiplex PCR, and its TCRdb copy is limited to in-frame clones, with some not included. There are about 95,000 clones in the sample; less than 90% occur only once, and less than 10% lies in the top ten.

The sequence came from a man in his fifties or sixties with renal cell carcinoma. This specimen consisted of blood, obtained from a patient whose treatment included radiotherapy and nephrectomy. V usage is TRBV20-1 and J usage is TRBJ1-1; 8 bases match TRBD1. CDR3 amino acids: CSAGQGEAFF. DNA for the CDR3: TGCAGTGCAGGACAGGGTGAAGCTTTCTTT.